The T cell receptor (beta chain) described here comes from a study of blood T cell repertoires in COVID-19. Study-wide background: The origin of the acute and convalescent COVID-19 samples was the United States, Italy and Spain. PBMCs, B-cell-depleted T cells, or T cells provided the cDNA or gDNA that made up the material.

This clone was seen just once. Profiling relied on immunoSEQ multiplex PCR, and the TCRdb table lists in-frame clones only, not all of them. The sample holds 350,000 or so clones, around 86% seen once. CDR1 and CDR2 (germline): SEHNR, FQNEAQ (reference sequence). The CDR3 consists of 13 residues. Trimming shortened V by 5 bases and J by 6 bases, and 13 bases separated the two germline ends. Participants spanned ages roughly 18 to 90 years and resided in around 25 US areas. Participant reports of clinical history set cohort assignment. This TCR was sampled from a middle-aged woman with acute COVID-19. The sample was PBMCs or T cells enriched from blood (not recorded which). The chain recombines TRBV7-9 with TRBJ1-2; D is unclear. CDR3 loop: CASSPQTEDGYTF. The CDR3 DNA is TGTGCCAGCAGCCCGCAAACTGAGGATGGCTACACCTTC. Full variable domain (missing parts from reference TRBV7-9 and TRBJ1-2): DTGVSQNPRHKITKRGQNVTFRCDPISEHNRLYWYRQTLGQGPEFLTYFQNEAQLEKSRLLSDRFSAERPKGSFSTLEIQRTEQGDSAMYLCASSPQTEDGYTFGSGTRLTVV.